The TCR beta chain under discussion was sequenced for a study of blood T cell repertoires in COVID-19. Study information: Samples of COVID-19 (acute and convalescent) were obtained from the United States, Italy and Spain. In each case, the material was cDNA or gDNA derived from T cells, B-cell-depleted T cells, or PBMCs.

In the source study's methods: Amplifying reference gene primers gave estimates of nucleated cell counts. Sequenced by immunoSEQ multiplex PCR; TCRdb stores in-frame clones only, minus some. The V and J calls and clone size come from that table; D and trimming were worked out from the DNA. The sample holds 450,000 to 500,000 clones, 75% to 90% seen once. This receptor was obtained from a human donor in a cohort sampled during active COVID-19. Sequenced input: peripheral blood.

The CDR3 protein is CSASQAGGYQETQYF. Written as DNA, the CDR3 is TGCAGTGCTAGTCAAGCGGGAGGTTACCAAGAGACCCAGTACTTC. The chain combines TRBV20-1 with TRBJ2-5, with 9 nucleotides matching TRBD2. V dropped 3 bases and J dropped 0; count of bases not matched to a gene: 5. This CDR3 comprises 15 residues. The V gene's germline CDR1 is DFQATT and CDR2 SNEGSKA (reference sequence).